The clone carrying this T cell receptor beta chain was seen many times. The antigen is undetermined. This sample was taken from a study of T cells in Graves' hyperthyroidism and ophthalmopathy. Study-level results: The authors' 13 V-J model separated ophthalmopathy from stable hyperthyroidism. Most expanded thyroid clonotypes above 0.001 also appeared in blood.

Researchers took RNA transcripts and amplified the TCR beta CDR3 regions from them. An initial round of RT-PCR targeting the TCR CDR3 relied on the HTBI primer set. Via MiXCR, TCRdb re-called the multiplex PCR reads, giving one row per CDR3 protein. Of some 600,000 distinct CDR3 sequences in the sample, over 11% were seen once. Sequencing was performed on blood. This receptor was obtained from a woman in her twenties or thirties with Graves' hyperthyroidism that later progressed to Graves' ophthalmopathy.

CDR3 sequence reads: CAWSPGWNSPLHF. The CDR3 DNA reads TGTGCCTGGAGTCCGGGGTGGAATTCACCCCTCCACTTT. This chain joins TRBV30 and TRBJ1-6; D is undetermined. The V gene's germline CDR1 is GTSNPN and CDR2 SVGIG (reference sequence). Trimming shortened V by 2 bases and J by 7 bases, and 9 bases separated the two germline ends. The CDR3 has 13 residues.